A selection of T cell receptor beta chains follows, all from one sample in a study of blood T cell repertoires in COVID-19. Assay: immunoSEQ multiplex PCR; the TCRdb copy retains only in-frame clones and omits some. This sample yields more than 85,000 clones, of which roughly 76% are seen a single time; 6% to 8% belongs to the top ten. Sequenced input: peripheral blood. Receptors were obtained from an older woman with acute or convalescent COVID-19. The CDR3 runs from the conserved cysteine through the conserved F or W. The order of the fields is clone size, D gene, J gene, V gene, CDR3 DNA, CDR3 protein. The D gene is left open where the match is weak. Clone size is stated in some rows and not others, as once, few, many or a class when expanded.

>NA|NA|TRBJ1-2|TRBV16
TGTGCCAGCAGTCAGAATAACTATGGCTACACCTTC
CASSQNNYGYTF
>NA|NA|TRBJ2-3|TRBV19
TGTGCCAGTAGTAGGTCGTGGACAGCGAGCACAGATACGCAGTATTTT
CASSRSWTASTDTQYF
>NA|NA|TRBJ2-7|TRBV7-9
TGTGCCAGCAGCTCCCCTCTGACAGCGACCTACGAGCAGTACTTC
CASSSPLTATYEQYF
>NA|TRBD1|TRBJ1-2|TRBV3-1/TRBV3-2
TGTGCCAGCAGCCAAGTTACAGGGGCAGGGGACTATGGCTACACCTTC
CASSQVTGAGDYGYTF
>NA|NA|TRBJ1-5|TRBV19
TGTGCCAGTAGTATAGACCTTAATAGCAATCAGCCCCAGCATTTT
CASSIDLNSNQPQHF
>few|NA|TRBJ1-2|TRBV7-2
TGTGCCAGCAGCTTAGCGGGGGGGGACTATGGCTACACCTTC
CASSLAGGDYGYTF
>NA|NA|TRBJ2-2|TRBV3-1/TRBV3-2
TGTGCCAGCAGCCAGGGGGCGGGCACCGGGGAGCTGTTTTTT
CASSQGAGTGELFF
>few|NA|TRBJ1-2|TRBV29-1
TGCAGCGTTGATTCTGGCAGTTATAACTATGGCTACACCTTC
CSVDSGSYNYGYTF
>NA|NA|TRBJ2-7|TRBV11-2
TGTGCCAGCAGCTTAGAGGGAAGGGGATCCTACGAGCAGTACTTC
CASSLEGRGSYEQYF
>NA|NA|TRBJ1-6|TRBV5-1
TGCGCCAGCAGCTTGCGGGATGCCTCTAGTAATTCACCCCTCCACTTT
CASSLRDASSNSPLHF
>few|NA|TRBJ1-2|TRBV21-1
TGTGCCAGCAGCACTAAGACAGGGTTAGGCTACACCTTC
CASSTKTGLGYTF
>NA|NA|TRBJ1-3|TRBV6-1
TGTGCCAGCAGTGAACCCCTGGCCGGAAACACCATATATTTT
CASSEPLAGNTIYF
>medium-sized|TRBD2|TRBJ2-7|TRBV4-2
TGTGCCAGCAGCCTCCAGAGGGGACTAGGGCACGAGCAGTACTTC
CASSLQRGLGHEQYF
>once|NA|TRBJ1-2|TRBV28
TGTGCCAGCTTGGACGCGGGCGTAGGTCATGGAGGCTACACCTTC
CASLDAGVGHGGYTF
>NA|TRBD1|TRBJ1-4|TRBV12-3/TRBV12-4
TGTGCCAGCCGGACAGGGGTAGAAAAACTGTTTTTT
CASRTGVEKLFF
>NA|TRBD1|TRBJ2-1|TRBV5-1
TGCGCCAGCAGCTCGGGACAGGGGGCCATCAATGAGCAGTTCTTC
CASSSGQGAINEQFF
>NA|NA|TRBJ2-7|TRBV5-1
TGCGCCAGCAGCTTGCAACAGGGGGGGACCTACGAGCAGTACTTC
CASSLQQGGTYEQYF
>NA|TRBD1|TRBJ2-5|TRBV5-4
TGTGCCAGCAGTCCAACAGGGGGAGAGACCCAGTACTTC
CASSPTGGETQYF
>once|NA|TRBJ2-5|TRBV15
TGTGCCACCAGCAGAGAGTCCAGGTCCCCACCTGGGGAGACCCAGTACTTC
CATSRESRSPPGETQYF
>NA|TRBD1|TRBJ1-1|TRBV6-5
TGTGCCAGCATGTGGACAGGGAGAGTTACTGAAGCTTTCTTT
CASMWTGRVTEAFF